This record looks at one T cell receptor (beta chain) sequence and its context. Its antigen is currently unknown. The assay was immunoSEQ multiplex PCR, and TCRdb's table has in-frame clones only and misses some. The sample yields 160,000 or so clones, more than 90% seen once. Germline assignment: CDR1 MNHEY and CDR2 SVGEGT. The CDR3 runs 15 residues. Trimming removed 2 bases at V and 5 bases at J, with 12 bases between. This specimen comes from a study of T cell responses to AZD1222 COVID-19 vaccine. Regarding the study as a whole: Donors in the cohort were predominantly white British and more often female, and clonal diversity was possibly underestimated.

This receptor was taken from an adult who received the AZD1222 COVID-19 vaccine. The rearrangement joins TRBV6-2 or TRBV6-3 to TRBJ1-4; D is ambiguous. Material: peripheral blood, obtained 28 days after the second AZD1222 dose. CDR3 coding DNA: TGTGCCAGCAGTTACGAGGCAGAACCCAATGAAAAACTGTTTTTT. Protein: CASSYEAEPNEKLFF.